The entry that follows covers one T cell receptor beta chain sequence. The data were taken from a study of blood T cell repertoires in COVID-19. Turning to the study itself: COVID-19 samples, acute and convalescent, were from the United States, Italy and Spain. T cells, B-cell-depleted T cells, or PBMCs supplied cDNA or gDNA.

Per germline, CDR1 SGHVS and CDR2 FQNEAQ. The CDR3 is 14 residues long. J gave up 7 bases and V 5 bases, and 5 bases lay outside the gene matches. Authors' data handling: By means of reference gene primer amplification, nucleated cell counts were estimated. Profiled with immunoSEQ multiplex PCR; TCRdb holds only in-frame clones, not every one. The V and J calls and clone size come from that table; D and trimming were worked out from the DNA. The repertoire has 200,000 or so clones, over 70% of them found once; the top ten carry 17%. This clonotype was sampled from a man aged 55 to 70 with active or convalescent COVID-19. Sequences were obtained from peripheral blood. This chain joins TRBV7-8 and TRBJ1-2, with 12 bases lining up with TRBD1. CDR3 bases: TGTGCCAGCAGCGCGGGACAGGGGGCAGTTGGCTACACCTTC. Encoded protein: CASSAGQGAVGYTF. The full variable domain, rest sourced from reference TRBV7-8 and TRBJ1-2, is GAGVSQSPRYKVAKRGQDVALRCDPISGHVSLFWYQQALGQGPEFLTYFQNEAQLDKSGLPSDRFFAERPEGSVSTLKIQRTQQEDSAVYLCASSAGQGAVGYTFGSGTRLTVV.